What follows is one TCR beta chain and its context. The V gene lost 3 bases and the J gene lost 3 bases, with 12 bases spanning the gap. CDR1 is LNHDA and CDR2 is SQIVND in the germline V gene (reference sequence). CDR3 length: 14 residues. This table comes from immunoSEQ multiplex PCR, and its TCRdb copy is limited to in-frame clones, with some not included. The sample yields some 300,000 clones, about 80% seen once. This sample is part of a study of cytotoxic CD8 clonotypes in ibrutinib-treated CLL. The chain uses TRBV19 and TRBJ2-7; D gene uncertain. The material sequenced was PBMCs, taken before ibrutinib treatment. The sequence was collected from a human donor with chronic lymphocytic leukemia. This chain's CDR3 is CASSMATLNYEQYF. CDR3 DNA sequence: TGTGCCAGTAGTATGGCTACACTTAACTACGAGCAGTACTTC.